The 26 T cell receptor beta chains listed next were all sequenced from one sample in a study of blood T cell repertoires in COVID-19. This table comes from immunoSEQ multiplex PCR, and its TCRdb copy is limited to in-frame clones, with some not included. The repertoire includes approximately 120,000 clones, roughly four fifths of them detected once, and over 15% sits in the top ten. Sequenced sample: PBMCs or T cells enriched from blood (not recorded which). Source of these receptors: a young man who had recovered from COVID-19.

A single count supports this clone. V is TRBV5-1 and J is TRBJ2-7; 11 nucleotides align to TRBD1. The CDR3 sequence is 14 residues long. The germline gives CDR1 SGHRS, CDR2 YFSETQ. The ends lost 6 bases at V and 4 bases at J; junction bases unmatched: 6. The CDR3 protein is CASTRTGGAYEQYF. The CDR3 DNA sequence: TGCGCCAGCACTAGGACAGGGGGCGCGTACGAGCAGTACTTC.

The rearrangement joins TRBV15 to TRBJ2-1; D is perhaps TRBD2 (5 bases). V lost 5 bases and J lost 6, with 17 bases in between. This CDR3 is built from 15 residues. Germline V gives CDR1 LNHNV, CDR2 YYDKDF (reference sequence). The CDR3 protein is CATSSTGPGSNEQFF. The CDR3 DNA reads as TGTGCCACCAGCTCTACCGGGCCGGGGTCCAATGAGCAGTTCTTC.

This clone was counted once. The genes are TRBV5-6 and TRBJ2-1, with a weak D call TRBD1 (6 bases). Per germline, CDR1 SGHDT and CDR2 YYEEEE. Between the trimmed V and J ends, which lost 5 bases and 5 bases, there was a span of 17 bases. This CDR3 region has 15 residues. The CDR3 bases are TGTGCCAGCAGAAGACGTGGACAGCGCGACAATGAGCAGTTCTTC. Protein product: CASRRRGQRDNEQFF.

This chain uses TRBV15 with TRBJ2-1; 10 positions agree with TRBD2. Germline CDR1 reads LNHNV; CDR2 reads YYDKDF (reference sequence). The J segment lost 5 bases and the V segment lost 9 bases, leaving 10 bases of the junction unmatched. The CDR3 spans 15 residues. The CDR3 here is CATRGLAGADNEQFF. DNA of the CDR3: TGTGCCACTAGGGGCCTAGCGGGGGCTGACAATGAGCAGTTCTTC.

The V and J genes are TRBV9 and TRBJ2-2; possible D gene TRBD1, 5 bases. Trimming left V 3 bases short and J 8 bases short, with 17 bases between. CDR1 and CDR2 from the germline V gene are SGDLS and YYNGEE. The CDR3 extends over 15 amino acids. In DNA form, the CDR3 reads TGTGCCAGCAGCGACGGAGTGGGGCCCTCGGGGGAGCTGTTTTTT. As protein: CASSDGVGPSGELFF.

This clone appeared once. The rearrangement links TRBV6-1 to TRBJ2-5; a possible D gene is TRBD1 (5 bases). The CDR3 has 12 residues. The V and J ends lost 5 bases and 4 bases respectively, with 8 bases between them. The V gene's germline CDR1 is MNHNS and CDR2 SASEGT. CDR3 sequence (DNA): TGTGCCAGCAGTCCAGGGCTAGAGACCCAGTACTTC. This gives the protein CASSPGLETQYF.

This chain links TRBV11-3 with TRBJ2-1; 8 nucleotides align to TRBD1. V trimming: 5 bases; J trimming: 2 bases; junction bases outside the gene matches: 5. Germline CDR1 and CDR2: SGHNT and YENEEA. There are 15 residues in the CDR3. CDR3 nucleotide sequence: TGTGCCAGCAGCGAAATGGACAGGGCCTACAATGAGCAGTTCTTC. Protein product: CASSEMDRAYNEQFF.

Turning to this clone: The same CDR3 also results from other DNA sequences found in this sample. The chain combines TRBV29-1 with TRBJ1-2; tentative D call: TRBD1 (6 bases). Trimming took 0 bases from V and 3 from J, leaving 8 bases between them. The length of the CDR3 is 13 residues. CDR1 is SQVTM, CDR2 ANQGSEA, per germline. This CDR3 is CSVEDRGDYGYTF. The CDR3 DNA sequence: TGCAGCGTTGAAGACAGGGGAGACTATGGCTACACCTTC.

The chain recombines TRBV27 with TRBJ2-2; D might be TRBD2 (7 bases). Germline-derived CDR1 and CDR2 are MNHEY and SMNVEV (reference sequence). This CDR3 is 14 amino acids long. Trimming took off 5 bases at V and 6 bases at J, with 13 bases between the two ends. The CDR3 spells CASSPEGGPGELFF. The CDR3 coding sequence is TGTGCCAGCAGTCCGGAGGGGGGGCCCGGGGAGCTGTTTTTT.

The chain recombines TRBV19 with TRBJ2-7; 12 bases match TRBD2. CDR3 length: 14 amino acids. Germline-derived CDR1 and CDR2 are LNHDA and SQIVND (reference sequence). V shed 3 bases and J 6 bases; nucleotides not matched to a gene: 3. The CDR3 nucleotides read TGTGCCAGTAGTATGGGACTAGCGGGTGCCGAGCAGTACTTC. Encoded protein: CASSMGLAGAEQYF.

The chain carries TRBV18 and TRBJ1-3; D gene ambiguous. Trimming took off 0 bases at V and 4 bases at J, with 7 bases between the two ends. CDR1 is KGHSH, CDR2 LQKENI, per germline. The CDR3 runs 14 residues. CDR3 sequence reads: CASSPPGGGNTIYF. The DNA of the CDR3 is TGTGCCAGCTCACCACCGGGAGGGGGAAACACCATATATTTT.

DNA for the CDR3: TGTGCCAGCAGTGGGGGACAGGGAGAAGCTTATGAGCAGTTCTTC. This codes for CASSGGQGEAYEQFF. The chain combines TRBV2 with TRBJ2-1; the match to TRBD1 covers 9 bases. The CDR3 is made up of 15 amino acids. V was clipped by 4 bases and J by 8 bases; unmatched bases: 9. CDR1 is SNHLY and CDR2 is FYNNEI in the germline V gene.

V usage is TRBV9 and J usage is TRBJ2-1; D might be TRBD1 (5 bases). The CDR3 extends over 18 amino acids. Per germline, CDR1 SGDLS and CDR2 YYNGEE. Trimming pared 1 base from V and 3 bases from J, leaving 20 bases between. The CDR3 here is CASSVRLAGQGDYNEQFF. For the CDR3, the DNA is TGTGCCAGCAGCGTACGGTTGGCTGGGCAGGGCGACTACAATGAGCAGTTCTTC.

The chain couples TRBV24-1 to TRBJ1-1; weak D call: TRBD1 (6 bases). Germline CDR1 is KGHDR and CDR2 is SFDVKD. The CDR3 has 13 amino acids. V lost 7 bases, J lost 1 base, and 9 bases lay in between. In DNA, the CDR3 is TGTGCCACCAGGGACAGTTGGAACACTGAAGCTTTCTTT. It specifies CATRDSWNTEAFF.

The chain carries TRBV21-1 and TRBJ1-6; the tabulated D call, TRBD1, remains unverified against the DNA. TRBV21-1 is termed a pseudogene. The CDR3 has 14 amino acids. CDR3 nucleotide sequence: TGTGCCAGCAGCAAGGTACAGGGGAAGTCACCCCTCCACTTT. Residues: CASSKVQGKSPLHF.

The chain links TRBV18 to TRBJ2-7; 9 nucleotides match TRBD2. The CDR3 runs to 16 residues. J lost 2 bases, V lost 3 bases, and 8 bases had no gene match. Germline V lookup: CDR1 KGHSH, CDR2 LQKENI. The CDR3 DNA sequence: TGTGCCAGCTCACCGGGTATCGGGACTAGCACCTACGAGCAGTACTTC. It encodes CASSPGIGTSTYEQYF.

The chain combines TRBV6-6 with TRBJ1-3; D unresolved. V lost 5 bases to trimming and J lost 0 bases, with 11 bases between them. This CDR3 is 15 amino acids long. Germline-derived CDR1 and CDR2 are MNHNY and SVGAGI (reference sequence). CDR3 nucleotides: TGTGCCAGCAGTCCCGTACTCAACTCTGGAAACACCATATATTTT. This gives the protein CASSPVLNSGNTIYF.

This chain uses TRBV19 with TRBJ2-3; 8 bases align to TRBD2. Germline V gene sequence: CDR1 LNHDA, CDR2 SQIVND (reference sequence). This CDR3 is 16 amino acids long. The J segment lost 5 bases and the V segment lost 5 bases, leaving 12 bases of the junction unmatched. The CDR3 nucleotides read TGTGCCAGTAGTCCGGGCGGGGGGAGAGGTAAAGATACGCAGTATTTT. Encoded protein: CASSPGGGRGKDTQYF.

The rearrangement uses TRBV9 and TRBJ1-4, with 8 bases matching TRBD1. V lost 3 bases and J lost 4; bases outside the gene matches: 8. CDR3 length: 16 amino acids. The germline V gene encodes CDR1 SGDLS and CDR2 YYNGEE. The chain's CDR3 is CASSAGQVNLNEKLFF. The CDR3 nucleotides are TGTGCCAGCAGCGCGGGACAGGTCAACCTTAATGAAAAACTGTTTTTT.

V is TRBV7-5 and J is TRBJ2-3; TRBD2 was called by the table and not checked on the DNA. TRBV7-5 is assigned pseudogene status. The CDR3 spans 18 residues. CDR3 sequence: CVRSAISGAGLRADTQYF. CDR3 coding DNA: TGTGTCAGAAGCGCGATTAGCGGAGCTGGGCTTAGGGCAGATACGCAGTATTTT.

The chain employs TRBV9 and TRBJ2-2, with TRBD1 matching over 7 bases. CDR1 and CDR2 (germline): SGDLS, YYNGEE. With V trimmed by 4 bases and J by 3 bases, 6 bases remained unmatched. The CDR3 runs 15 residues. Here the CDR3 reads CASSSTGEDTGELFF. The CDR3 region has the DNA TGTGCCAGCAGCTCAACAGGGGAAGACACCGGGGAGCTGTTTTTT.

The rearrangement links TRBV12-5 to TRBJ1-6; D perhaps matches TRBD1 (5 bases). Germline CDR1 is LGHNT and CDR2 is FRNRAP. The V end lost 1 base, the J end lost 5 bases, and 12 bases lay between the germline ends. The CDR3 extends over 16 amino acids. The CDR3 loop reads CASGLAVGLNNSPLHF. DNA of the CDR3: TGTGCTAGTGGTTTGGCCGTGGGACTAAATAATTCACCCCTCCACTTT.

The genes are TRBV9 and TRBJ2-3; TRBD2 matches at 10 bases. Germline V gives CDR1 SGDLS, CDR2 YYNGEE. V shed 4 bases and J 4 bases; nucleotides not matched to a gene: 6. The length of the CDR3 is 15 residues. CDR3 in DNA: TGTGCCAGCAGCTCAAGCGGGGGGGCCGCAGATACGCAGTATTTT. It specifies CASSSSGGAADTQYF.

This clone appeared a few times. This sequence joins TRBV10-2 and TRBJ1-1; 9 positions match TRBD1. Germline V CDR1 and CDR2: WSHSY, SAAADI. CDR3 length: 15 amino acids. The trim removed 6 bases at V and 5 bases at J, leaving 10 bases unmatched. The chain's CDR3 is CASRGGGTGRTEAFF. The CDR3 coding sequence is TGCGCCAGCAGGGGGGGAGGGACAGGGAGGACTGAAGCTTTCTTT.

J is TRBJ2-7 and V is TRBV10-2, with 10 positions matching TRBD2. J lost 1 base, V lost 7 bases, and 10 bases had no gene match. Germline V gene data show CDR1 as WSHSY and CDR2 as SAAADI. The CDR3 contains 16 residues. CDR3 sequence reads: CASNTYSSGSSYEQYF. The CDR3 DNA reads as TGCGCCAGCAATACATACTCTAGCGGGAGTTCCTACGAGCAGTACTTC.

This clone was counted once. This chain connects TRBV2 to TRBJ2-7; a possible D gene is TRBD1 (6 bases). This CDR3 region has 13 residues. Germline CDR1 reads SNHLY; CDR2 reads FYNNEI. The V gene lost 4 bases and the J gene lost 3 bases, with 10 bases spanning the gap. The CDR3 DNA reads TGTGCCAGCAGTGCGGACAGATTCTACGAGCAGTACTTC. This sequence encodes CASSADRFYEQYF.